The clone carrying this TCR beta chain was seen many times. The length of the CDR3 is 13 residues. Germline CDR1 reads MDHEN; CDR2 reads SYDVKM. Trimming shortened V by 2 bases and J by 5 bases, and 9 bases separated the two germline ends. This specimen belongs to a study of T cells after yellow fever vaccination. Study summary: CD3, CD45RA, CCR7 and CD95 staining defined sorted EM, EMRA, CM and Tscm cells.

5'RACE template switching generated TCR cDNA, adding a universal primer site and UMIs. TCRdb re-analysed the 5' RACE reads in MiXCR, keeping a single row per CDR3 protein. The table lists about 45,000 distinct CDR3 sequences, around 6.4% of them singletons. Study conclusions and caveats: Abundant clonotypes from the bulk population could get into FACS-sorted repertoires as contaminants.

The origin of this receptor is a man between 25 and 39 years old who received the YFV17D yellow fever vaccine. The sequences come from PBMCs, either bulk or a sorted T-cell subset (CD4+, CD8+, memory, or dextramer-sorted; not recorded which), collected 45 days after the yellow fever booster vaccination. The chain recombines TRBV28 with TRBJ2-5; D might be TRBD1 (6 bases). The CDR3: CASSLQGPETQYF. DNA for the CDR3: TGTGCCAGCAGTTTACAGGGGCCCGAGACCCAGTACTTC.